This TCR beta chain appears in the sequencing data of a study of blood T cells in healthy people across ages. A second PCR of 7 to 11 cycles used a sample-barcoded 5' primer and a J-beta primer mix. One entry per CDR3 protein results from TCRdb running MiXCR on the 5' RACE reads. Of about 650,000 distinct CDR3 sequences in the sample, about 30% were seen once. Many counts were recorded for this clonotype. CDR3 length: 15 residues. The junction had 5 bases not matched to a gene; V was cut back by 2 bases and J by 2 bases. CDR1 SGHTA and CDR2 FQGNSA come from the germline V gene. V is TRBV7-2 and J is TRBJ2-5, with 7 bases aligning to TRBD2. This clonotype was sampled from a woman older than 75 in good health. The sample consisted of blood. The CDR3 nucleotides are TGTGCCAGCAGCTTATCGCGGGGGTCACAAGAGACCCAGTACTTC. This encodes CASSLSRGSQETQYF.